The clone carrying this T cell receptor beta chain was seen at least ten times. The antigen is undetermined. The CDR3 is 16 residues long. V was clipped by 0 bases and J by 0 bases, with 9 bases between them. Germline assignment: CDR1 LGHDT and CDR2 YNNKEL (reference sequence). This sample was taken from a study of T cells in Graves' hyperthyroidism and ophthalmopathy. Findings of the study overall: Ophthalmopathy onset followed model prediction by a median about 6.5 months.

TCR beta CDR3 sequences were amplified from RNA transcripts. The study used the HTBI primer set for a first-round RT-PCR of the TCR CDR3. A single record per CDR3 protein comes from TCRdb applying MiXCR to the multiplex PCR reads. The data show about half a million distinct CDR3 sequences, with roughly a quarter seen just once and around 11% held by the top ten. This clonotype was sampled from a woman aged 25 to 39 with Graves' ophthalmopathy. Sequencing was carried out using blood. The V and J genes are TRBV3-1 and TRBJ1-3; the D is unclear. CDR3 DNA sequence: TGTGCCAGCAGCCAAGATCAATTTTACTCTGGAAACACCATATATTTT. Translation: CASSQDQFYSGNTIYF.